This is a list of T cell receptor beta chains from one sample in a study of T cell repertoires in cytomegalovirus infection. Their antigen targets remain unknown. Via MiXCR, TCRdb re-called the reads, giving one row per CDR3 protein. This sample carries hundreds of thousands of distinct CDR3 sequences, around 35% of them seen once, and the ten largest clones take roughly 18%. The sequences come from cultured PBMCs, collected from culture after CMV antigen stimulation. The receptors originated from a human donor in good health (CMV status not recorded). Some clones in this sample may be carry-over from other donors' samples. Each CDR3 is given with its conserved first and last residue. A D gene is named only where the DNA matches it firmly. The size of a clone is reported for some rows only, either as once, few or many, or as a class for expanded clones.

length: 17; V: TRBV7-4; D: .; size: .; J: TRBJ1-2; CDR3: CASTSSNQQWTNYGYTF; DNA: TGTGCCAGCACCTCATCAAATCAGCAGTGGACTAACTATGGCTACACCTTC
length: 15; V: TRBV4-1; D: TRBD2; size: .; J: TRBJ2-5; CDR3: CASSPITSVQETQYF; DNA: TGCGCCAGCAGCCCGATCACTAGCGTTCAAGAGACCCAGTACTTC
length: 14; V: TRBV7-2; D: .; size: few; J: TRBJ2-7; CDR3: CASSLGRATYEQYF; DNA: TGTGCCAGCAGCTTAGGCAGGGCGACCTACGAGCAGTACTTC
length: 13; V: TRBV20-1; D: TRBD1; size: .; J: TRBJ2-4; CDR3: CSASWTGRGIQYF; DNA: TGCAGTGCTAGTTGGACAGGGCGCGGGATTCAGTACTTC
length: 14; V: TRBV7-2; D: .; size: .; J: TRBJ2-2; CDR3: CASRADIITGELFF; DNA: TGTGCCAGCAGGGCAGATATAATTACCGGGGAGCTGTTTTTT
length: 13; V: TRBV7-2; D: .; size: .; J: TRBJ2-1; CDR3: CASSLGGVAEQFF; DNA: TGTGCCAGCAGCTTAGGGGGGGTAGCAGAGCAGTTCTTC
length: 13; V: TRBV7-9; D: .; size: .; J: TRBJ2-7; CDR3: CASSPQGGNEQYF; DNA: TGTGCCAGCAGCCCCCAGGGAGGCAACGAGCAGTACTTC
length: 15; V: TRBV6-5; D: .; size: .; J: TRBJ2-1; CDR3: CASSYGRGPYNEQFF; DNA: TGTGCCAGCAGTTACGGGCGGGGTCCCTACAATGAGCAGTTCTTC
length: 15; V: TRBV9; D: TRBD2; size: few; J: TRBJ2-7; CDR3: CASSERGASSYEQYF; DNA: TGTGCCAGCAGCGAGCGGGGGGCGAGCTCCTACGAGCAGTACTTC
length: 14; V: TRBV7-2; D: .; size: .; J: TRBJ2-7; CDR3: CASSLFAGIYEQYF; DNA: TGTGCCAGCAGCTTATTCGCAGGCATCTACGAGCAGTACTTC
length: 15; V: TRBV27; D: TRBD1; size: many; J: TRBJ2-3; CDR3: CASSQTGTFADTQYF; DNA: TGTGCCAGCAGTCAGACAGGGACCTTTGCAGATACGCAGTATTTT
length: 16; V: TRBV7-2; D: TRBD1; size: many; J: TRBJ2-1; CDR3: CASSLGPDRAVDEQFF; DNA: TGTGCCAGCAGCTTAGGCCCGGACAGGGCGGTCGATGAGCAGTTCTTC
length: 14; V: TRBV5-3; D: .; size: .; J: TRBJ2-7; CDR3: CASSLEGIPVEQYF; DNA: TGTGCCAGCAGCTTGGAAGGGATCCCTGTCGAGCAGTACTTC
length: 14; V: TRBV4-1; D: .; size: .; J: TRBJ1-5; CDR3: CASSQDEWGQPQHF; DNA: TGCGCCAGCAGCCAAGATGAGTGGGGTCAGCCCCAGCATTTT
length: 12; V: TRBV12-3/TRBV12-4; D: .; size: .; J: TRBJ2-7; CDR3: CASSFEDSEQYF; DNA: TGTGCCAGCAGTTTTGAGGACAGCGAGCAGTACTTC